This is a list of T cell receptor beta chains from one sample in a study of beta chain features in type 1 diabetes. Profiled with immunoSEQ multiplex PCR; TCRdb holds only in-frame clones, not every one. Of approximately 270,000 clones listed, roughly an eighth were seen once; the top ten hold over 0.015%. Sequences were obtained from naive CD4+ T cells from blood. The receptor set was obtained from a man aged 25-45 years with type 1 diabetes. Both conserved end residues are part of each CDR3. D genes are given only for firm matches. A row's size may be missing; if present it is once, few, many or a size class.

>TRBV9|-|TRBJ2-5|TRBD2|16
CASSVGETSGSETQYF
TGTGCCAGCAGCGTAGGGGAGACTAGCGGGAGTGAGACCCAGTACTTC
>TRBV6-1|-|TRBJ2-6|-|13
CASRKSGANVLTF
TGTGCCAGCCGTAAATCTGGGGCCAACGTCCTGACTTTC
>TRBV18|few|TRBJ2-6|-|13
CASSISGANVLTF
TGTGCCAGCTCCATCTCTGGGGCCAACGTCCTGACTTTC
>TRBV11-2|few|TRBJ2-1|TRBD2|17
CASSLGLAGGSYNEQFF
TGTGCCAGCAGCTTAGGGCTAGCGGGAGGCTCGTACAATGAGCAGTTCTTC
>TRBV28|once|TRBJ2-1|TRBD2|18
CASSLITLAGDPYNEQFF
TGTGCCAGCAGTTTAATCACCCTAGCGGGAGACCCCTACAATGAGCAGTTCTTC
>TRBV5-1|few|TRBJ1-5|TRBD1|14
CASSPSGGGQPQHF
TGCGCCAGCAGCCCATCAGGGGGCGGTCAGCCCCAGCATTTT
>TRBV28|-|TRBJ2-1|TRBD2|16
CASSLMGLASENEQFF
TGTGCCAGCAGTTTAATGGGACTAGCCTCCGAAAATGAGCAGTTCTTC
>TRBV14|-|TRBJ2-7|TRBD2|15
CASSEGLAGDYEQYF
TGTGCCAGCAGCGAGGGACTAGCGGGCGACTACGAGCAGTACTTC
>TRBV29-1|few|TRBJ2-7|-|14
CSVARRQDSYEQYF
TGCAGCGTTGCAAGACGACAGGACTCCTACGAGCAGTACTTC
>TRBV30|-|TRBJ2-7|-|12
CAWSAGSHEQYF
TGTGCCTGGAGTGCAGGGTCCCACGAGCAGTACTTC
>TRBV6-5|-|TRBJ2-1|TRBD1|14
CASAALGQGNEQFF
TGTGCCAGCGCAGCCTTAGGACAGGGGAATGAGCAGTTCTTC
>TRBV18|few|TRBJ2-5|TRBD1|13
CASSLRTGSEQYF
TGTGCCAGCTCACTTCGGACAGGGTCGGAGCAGTACTTC
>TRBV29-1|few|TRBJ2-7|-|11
CSARGAYEQYF
TGCAGCGCCCGCGGCGCCTACGAGCAGTACTTC
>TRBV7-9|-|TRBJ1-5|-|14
CASSLASGNQPQHF
TGTGCCAGCAGCTTAGCGTCAGGCAATCAGCCCCAGCATTTT
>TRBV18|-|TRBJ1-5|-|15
CASSPGARTNQPQHF
TGTGCCAGCTCACCTGGGGCACGAACGAATCAGCCCCAGCATTTT
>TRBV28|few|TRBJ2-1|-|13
CASSSGLYNEQFF
TGTGCCAGCAGTTCTGGACTTTACAATGAGCAGTTCTTC
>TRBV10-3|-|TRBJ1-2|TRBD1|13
CAIQHRDRDGYTF
TGTGCCATCCAACACCGGGACAGGGATGGCTACACCTTC
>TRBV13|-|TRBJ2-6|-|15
CASSLWLFGANVLTF
TGTGCCAGCAGCTTATGGCTCTTTGGGGCCAACGTCCTGACTTTC
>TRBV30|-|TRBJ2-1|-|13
CAWSKDSYNEQFF
TGTGCCTGGAGTAAGGACAGCTACAATGAGCAGTTCTTC